This TCR beta chain appears in the sequencing data of a study of T-cell reconstitution after alpha-beta-depleted transplantation in children. The study, taken as a whole, reports: Surviving recipient T cells and intrathymic progenitors accounted for some patients' high TCRbeta diversity at day 60. From newly produced T cells came most of the T-cell counts and diversity one year after transplant. Reportedly, only several hundred clones from non-depleted graft cells drove alpha-beta T-cell counts at about two months.

TCRbeta library preparation incorporated unique molecular identifiers. TCRdb itself ran the PCR reads through MiXCR, one entry per CDR3 protein. The sample records hundreds of thousands of distinct CDR3 sequences, 10% to 15% being singletons. This clonotype has ten or more counts. Its cognate antigen is unknown. The V end was cut by 3 bases, the J end by 4 bases, with 21 bases between. Germline loops: CDR1 SGHAT, CDR2 FQDESV (reference sequence). CDR3 length equals 18 residues. The chain has TRBV11-1 and TRBJ2-2; D not certain. The receptor was isolated from a male patient between 5 and 17 years old who had a stem cell transplant for acute myeloid leukemia, so the T cells may come from the graft donor. Sample: PBMCs, mostly from graft donor cells, taken 360 days after TCRalphabeta/CD19-depleted stem cell transplant. The CDR3 reads CASSFRFSSYHGTGELFF. The CDR3 DNA reads as TGTGCCAGCAGCTTTCGGTTCTCCTCATATCATGGCACCGGGGAGCTGTTTTTT.